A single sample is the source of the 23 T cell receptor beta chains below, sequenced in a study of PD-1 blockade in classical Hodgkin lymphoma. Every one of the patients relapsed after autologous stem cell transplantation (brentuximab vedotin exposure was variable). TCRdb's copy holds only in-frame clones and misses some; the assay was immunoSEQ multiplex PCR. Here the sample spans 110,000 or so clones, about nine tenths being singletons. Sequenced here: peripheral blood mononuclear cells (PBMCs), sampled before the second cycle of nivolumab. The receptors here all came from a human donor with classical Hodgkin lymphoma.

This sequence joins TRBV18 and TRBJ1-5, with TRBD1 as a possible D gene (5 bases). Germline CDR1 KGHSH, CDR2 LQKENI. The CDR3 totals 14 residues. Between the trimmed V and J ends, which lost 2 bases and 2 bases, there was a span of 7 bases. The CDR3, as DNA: TGTGCCAGCTCACCAGGGACGGGCAATCAGCCCCAGCATTTT. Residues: CASSPGTGNQPQHF.

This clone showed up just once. The CDR3 loop reads CASSLGTSAKSTDTQYF. In DNA form, the CDR3 reads TGCGCCAGCAGCTTGGGGACTAGCGCTAAGAGCACAGATACGCAGTATTTT. V usage is TRBV5-1 and J usage is TRBJ2-3; 9 bases align to TRBD2. In germline, CDR1 is SGHRS, CDR2 YFSETQ. The junction had 5 bases not matched to a gene; V was cut back by 0 bases and J by 0 bases. CDR3 length: 17 residues.

In nucleotides, the CDR3 is TGTGCCAGCAGCTTAGCGCCAGACACCTACGAGCAGTACTTC. The encoded protein is CASSLAPDTYEQYF. This chain links TRBV7-6 with TRBJ2-7; D unresolved. CDR3 length: 14 residues. Per the germline V gene, CDR1 is SGHVS and CDR2 is FNYEAQ. V was shortened by 0 bases and J by 2 bases, with 8 bases between the two germline ends.

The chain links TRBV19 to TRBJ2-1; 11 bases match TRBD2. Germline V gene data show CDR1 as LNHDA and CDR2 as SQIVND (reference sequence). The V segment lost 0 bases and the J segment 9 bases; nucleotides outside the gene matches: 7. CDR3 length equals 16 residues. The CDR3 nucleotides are TGTGCCAGTAGTATAGATCTGGGACTAGCGGCTGCTGAGCAGTTCTTC. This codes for CASSIDLGLAAAEQFF.

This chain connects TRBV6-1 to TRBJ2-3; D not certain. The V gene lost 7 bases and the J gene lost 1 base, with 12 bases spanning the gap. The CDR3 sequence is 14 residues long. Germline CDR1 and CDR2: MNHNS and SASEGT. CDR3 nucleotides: TGTGCCAGCACCCACCTCGAAGGCACAGATACGCAGTATTTT. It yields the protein CASTHLEGTDTQYF.

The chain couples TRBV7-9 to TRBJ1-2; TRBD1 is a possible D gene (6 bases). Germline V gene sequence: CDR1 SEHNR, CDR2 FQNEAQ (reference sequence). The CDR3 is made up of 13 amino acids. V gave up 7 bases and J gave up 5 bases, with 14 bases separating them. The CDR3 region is CASTSLQGYGYTF. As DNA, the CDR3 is TGTGCCAGCACCTCCCTACAGGGTTATGGCTACACCTTC. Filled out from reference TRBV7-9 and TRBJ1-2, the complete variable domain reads DTGVSQNPRHKITKRGQNVTFRCDPISEHNRLYWYRQTLGQGPEFLTYFQNEAQLEKSRLLSDRFSAERPKGSFSTLEIQRTEQGDSAMYLCASTSLQGYGYTFGSGTRLTVV.

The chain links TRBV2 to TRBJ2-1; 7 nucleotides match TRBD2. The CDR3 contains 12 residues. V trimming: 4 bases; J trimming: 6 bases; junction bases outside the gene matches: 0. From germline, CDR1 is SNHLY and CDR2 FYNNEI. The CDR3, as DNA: TGTGCCAGCAGTGGACTAGCCAATGAGCAGTTCTTC. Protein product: CASSGLANEQFF. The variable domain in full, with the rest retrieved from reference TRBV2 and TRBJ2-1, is EPEVTQTPSHQVTQMGQEVILRCVPISNHLYFYWYRQILGQKVEFLVSFYNNEISEKSEIFDDQFSVERPDGSNFTLKIRSTKLEDSAMYFCASSGLANEQFFGPGTRLTVL.

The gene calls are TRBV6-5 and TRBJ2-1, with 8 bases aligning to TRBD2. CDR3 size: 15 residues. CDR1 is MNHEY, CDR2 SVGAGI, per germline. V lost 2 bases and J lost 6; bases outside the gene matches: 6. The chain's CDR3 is CASSYRREGGNEQFF. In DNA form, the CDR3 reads TGTGCCAGCAGTTACCGCCGGGAGGGAGGCAATGAGCAGTTCTTC.

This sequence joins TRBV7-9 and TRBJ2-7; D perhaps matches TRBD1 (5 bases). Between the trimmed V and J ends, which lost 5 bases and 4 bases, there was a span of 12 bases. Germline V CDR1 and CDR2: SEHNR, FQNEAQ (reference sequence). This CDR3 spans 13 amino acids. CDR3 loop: CASSPWTNYEQYF. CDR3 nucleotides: TGTGCCAGCAGCCCCTGGACAAATTACGAGCAGTACTTC.

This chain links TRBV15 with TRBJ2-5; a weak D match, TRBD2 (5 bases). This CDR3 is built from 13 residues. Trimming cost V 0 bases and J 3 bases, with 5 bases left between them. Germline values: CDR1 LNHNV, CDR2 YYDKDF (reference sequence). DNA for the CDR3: TGTGCCACCAGCAGAGACGGGAAAGAGACCCAGTACTTC. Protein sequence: CATSRDGKETQYF.

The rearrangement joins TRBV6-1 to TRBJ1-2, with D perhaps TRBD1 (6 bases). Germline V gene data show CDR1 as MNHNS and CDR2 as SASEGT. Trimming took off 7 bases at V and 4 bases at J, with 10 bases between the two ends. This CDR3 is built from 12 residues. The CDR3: CASIFRGYGYTF. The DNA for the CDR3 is TGTGCCAGCATTTTCAGGGGCTATGGCTACACCTTC.

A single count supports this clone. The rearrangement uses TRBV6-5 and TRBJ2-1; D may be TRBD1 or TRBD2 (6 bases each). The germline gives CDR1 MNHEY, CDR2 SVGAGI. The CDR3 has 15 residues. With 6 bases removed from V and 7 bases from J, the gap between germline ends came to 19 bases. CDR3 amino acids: CASRREAGDSNEQFF. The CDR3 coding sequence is TGTGCCAGCAGAAGGGAGGCAGGGGATAGTAATGAGCAGTTCTTC.

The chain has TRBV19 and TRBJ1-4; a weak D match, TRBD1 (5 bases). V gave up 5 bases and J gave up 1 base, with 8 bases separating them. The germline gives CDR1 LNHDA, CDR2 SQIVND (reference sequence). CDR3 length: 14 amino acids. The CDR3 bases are TGTGCCAGTAGTTGGACACTAACTAATGAAAAACTGTTTTTT. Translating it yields CASSWTLTNEKLFF.

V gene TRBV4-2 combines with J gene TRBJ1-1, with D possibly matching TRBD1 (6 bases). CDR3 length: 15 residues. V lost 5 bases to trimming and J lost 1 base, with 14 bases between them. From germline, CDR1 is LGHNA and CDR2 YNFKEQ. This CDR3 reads CASSSQQGENTEAFF. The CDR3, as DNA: TGTGCCAGCAGCTCACAACAGGGAGAGAACACTGAAGCTTTCTTT.

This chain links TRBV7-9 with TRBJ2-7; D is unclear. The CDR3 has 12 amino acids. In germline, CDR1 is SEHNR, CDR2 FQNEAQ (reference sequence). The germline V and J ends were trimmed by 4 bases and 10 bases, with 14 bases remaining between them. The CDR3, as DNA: TGTGCCAGCAGCTCCCTCGGAATGTATCAGTACTTC. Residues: CASSSLGMYQYF.

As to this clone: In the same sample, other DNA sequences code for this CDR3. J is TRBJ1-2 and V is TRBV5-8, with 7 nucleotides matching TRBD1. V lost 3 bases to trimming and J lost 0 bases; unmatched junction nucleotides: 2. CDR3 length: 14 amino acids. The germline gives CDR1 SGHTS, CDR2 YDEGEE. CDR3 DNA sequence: TGTGCCAGCAGCTCGACAGGGACTAACTATGGCTACACCTTC. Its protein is CASSSTGTNYGYTF.

The CDR3 coding sequence is TGTGCCAGCAGCTTAGCAAAGGAGCGTGAGCAGTTCTTC. The encoded protein is CASSLAKEREQFF. The chain employs TRBV13 and TRBJ2-1; D unclear. The germline V gene has CDR1 PRHDT and CDR2 FYEKMQ (reference sequence). V lost 1 base and J 9 bases, leaving 10 bases between the germline ends. This CDR3 has 13 residues.

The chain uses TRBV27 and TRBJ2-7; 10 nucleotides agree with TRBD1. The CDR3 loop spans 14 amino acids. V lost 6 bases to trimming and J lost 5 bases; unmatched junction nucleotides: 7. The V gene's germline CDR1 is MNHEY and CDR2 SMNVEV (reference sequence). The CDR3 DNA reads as TGTGCCAGCAGATCGGGACAGGGGTCCCACGAGCAGTACTTC. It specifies CASRSGQGSHEQYF.

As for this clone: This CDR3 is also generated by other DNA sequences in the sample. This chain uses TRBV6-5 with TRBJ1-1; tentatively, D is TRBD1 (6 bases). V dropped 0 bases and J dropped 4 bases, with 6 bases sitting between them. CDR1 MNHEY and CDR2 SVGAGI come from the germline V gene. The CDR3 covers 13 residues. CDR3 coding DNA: TGTGCCAGCAGTTACTCCAGGGGCACTGAAGCTTTCTTT. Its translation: CASSYSRGTEAFF.

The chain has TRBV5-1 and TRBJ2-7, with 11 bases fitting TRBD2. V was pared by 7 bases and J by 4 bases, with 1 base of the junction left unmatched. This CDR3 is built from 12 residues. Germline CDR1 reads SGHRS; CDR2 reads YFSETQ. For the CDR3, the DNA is TGCGCCAGCTCTAGCGGGAGGTACGAGCAGTACTTC. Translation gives CASSSGRYEQYF.

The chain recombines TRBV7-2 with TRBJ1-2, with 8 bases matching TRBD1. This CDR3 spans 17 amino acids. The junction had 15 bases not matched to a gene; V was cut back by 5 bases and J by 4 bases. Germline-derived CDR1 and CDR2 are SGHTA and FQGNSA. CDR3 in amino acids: CASSPPAGGAAGYGYTF. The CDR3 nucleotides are TGTGCCAGCAGCCCCCCCGCAGGGGGCGCAGCTGGCTATGGCTACACCTTC.

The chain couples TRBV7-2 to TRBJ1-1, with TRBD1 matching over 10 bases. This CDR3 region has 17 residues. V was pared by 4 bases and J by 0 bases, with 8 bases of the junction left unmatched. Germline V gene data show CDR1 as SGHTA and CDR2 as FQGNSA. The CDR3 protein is CASSYSGTGEMNTEAFF. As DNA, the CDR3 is TGTGCCAGCAGCTACTCCGGGACAGGGGAAATGAACACTGAAGCTTTCTTT.

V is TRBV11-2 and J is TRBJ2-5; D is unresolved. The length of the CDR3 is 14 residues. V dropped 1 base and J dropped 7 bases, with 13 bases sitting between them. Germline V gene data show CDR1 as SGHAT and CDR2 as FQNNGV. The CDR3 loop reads CASSLALEVGTQYF. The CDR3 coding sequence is TGTGCCAGCAGCTTAGCACTGGAAGTCGGGACCCAGTACTTC.